What follows are 21 T cell receptor beta chains derived from one specimen sequenced in a study of cytomegalovirus exposure and HLA in healthy donors. It was with 60 Vbeta and 13 Jbeta primers that the PCR ran. Using immunoSEQ multiplex PCR, the repertoire was profiled, and TCRdb retains in-frame clones only, with some absent. The sample contains 150,000 to 200,000 clones, about four fifths of which appear only once. The sample taken for sequencing was PBMCs. Receptors originate from a man younger than 35 in good health and CMV-seronegative.

The chain combines TRBV6-1 with TRBJ1-3; TRBD1 is a possible D gene (5 bases). The length of the CDR3 is 17 residues. The V gene's germline CDR1 is MNHNS and CDR2 SASEGT. The germline V and J ends were trimmed by 1 base and 0 bases, with 13 bases remaining between them. The CDR3 nucleotides are TGTGCCAGCAGTGAAGTAACCGGGGGGGGCTCTGGAAACACCATATATTTT. Protein product: CASSEVTGGGSGNTIYF.

The V and J genes are TRBV4-3 and TRBJ2-7; 10 bases match TRBD1. Per germline, CDR1 LGHNA and CDR2 YSLEER. This CDR3 is 15 amino acids long. J gave up 5 bases and V 3 bases, and 7 bases lay outside the gene matches. This chain's CDR3 is CASSHPGQGKDEQYF. CDR3 bases: TGCGCCAGCAGCCACCCGGGACAGGGGAAAGACGAGCAGTACTTC.

This chain connects TRBV6-5 to TRBJ2-2; a weak D match, TRBD2 (5 bases). This CDR3 region has 14 residues. CDR1 and CDR2 (germline): MNHEY, SVGAGI. V was cut by 7 bases and J by 1 base, with 10 bases left in between. CDR3 amino acids: CASTPRGNTGELFF. In DNA, the CDR3 is TGTGCCAGCACCCCCCGGGGGAACACCGGGGAGCTGTTTTTT.

The chain employs TRBV7-9 and TRBJ2-7, with 10 bases identical to TRBD2. The length of the CDR3 is 18 residues. Losses at the gene ends were 5 bases for V and 0 bases for J; bases not matched to a gene: 13. Germline CDR1 and CDR2: SEHNR and FQNEAQ (reference sequence). The CDR3 loop is CASSTPPSGGGYSYEQYF. CDR3 bases: TGTGCCAGCAGCACGCCCCCTAGCGGGGGTGGATACTCCTACGAGCAGTACTTC.

The chain couples TRBV18 to TRBJ1-5; weak D call: TRBD1 (6 bases). The CDR3 spans 15 residues. Germline V CDR1 and CDR2: KGHSH, LQKENI. V gave up 4 bases and J gave up 3 bases, with 13 bases separating them. CDR3 DNA sequence: TGTGCCAGCTCACGTAACCGGGACAACAATCAGCCCCAGCATTTT. Translating gives CASSRNRDNNQPQHF. The full variable domain, rest sourced from reference TRBV18 and TRBJ1-5, is NAGVMQNPRHLVRRRGQEARLRCSPMKGHSHVYWYRQLPEEGLKFMVYLQKENIIDESGMPKERFSAEFPKEGPSILRIQQVVRGDSAAYFCASSRNRDNNQPQHFGDGTRLSIL.

The chain is built from TRBV9 and TRBJ2-5, with TRBD1 identical over 9 bases. The CDR3 totals 15 residues. CDR1 and CDR2 (germline): SGDLS, YYNGEE. Germline trimming cut 5 bases from V and 4 bases from J; bases unmatched to any gene: 9. The CDR3 here is CASSIPTGGSETQYF. In nucleotides, the CDR3 is TGTGCCAGCAGTATCCCCACAGGGGGCTCAGAGACCCAGTACTTC.

This clone was observed once. One end of the junction is discordant with germline, which a read error may explain. This chain links TRBV10-3 with TRBJ2-1, with D possibly TRBD1 on 7 matching bases. Germline CDR1 is ENHRY and CDR2 is SYGVKD. CDR3 length: 14 amino acids. CDR3 sequence (DNA): TGTGCAATCAGGGGGGCGGTTCAATACAATGAGCAGTTCTTC. This encodes CAIRGAVQYNEQFF.

The chain has TRBV5-1 and TRBJ1-1; no clear D gene. The CDR3 is made up of 13 amino acids. V was pared by 3 bases and J by 1 base, with 7 bases between. Germline CDR1 and CDR2: SGHRS and YFSETQ. CDR3 nucleotides: TGCGCCAGCAGCTCACCAGGGAACACTGAAGCTTTCTTT. Translated: CASSSPGNTEAFF.

The chain carries TRBV9 and TRBJ1-1; 9 bases are a match to TRBD1. The CDR3 extends over 18 amino acids. Germline V CDR1 and CDR2: SGDLS, YYNGEE. Germline trimming cut 3 bases from V and 4 bases from J; bases unmatched to any gene: 16. CDR3 sequence reads: CASSANSGTGTGGTEAFF. The DNA of the CDR3 is TGTGCCAGCAGCGCCAATTCCGGGACAGGGACGGGTGGCACTGAAGCTTTCTTT.

The chain is built from TRBV27 and TRBJ2-1; 9 nucleotides agree with TRBD2. V shed 3 bases and J 6 bases; nucleotides not matched to a gene: 3. The CDR3 runs 14 residues. Germline lookup yields CDR1 MNHEY and CDR2 SMNVEV (reference sequence). CDR3 sequence reads: CASSFAGGPNEQFF. The CDR3 DNA is TGTGCCAGCAGTTTTGCGGGAGGGCCCAATGAGCAGTTCTTC.

The chain couples TRBV4-3 to TRBJ1-2; D gene ambiguous. There are 16 residues in the CDR3. From germline, CDR1 is LGHNA and CDR2 YSLEER. Trimming removed 0 bases from V and 4 bases from J, with 15 bases in between. The DNA for the CDR3 is TGCGCCAGCAGCCAAGATCGTGGTGGCATCACCTATGGCTACACCTTC. Amino acid sequence: CASSQDRGGITYGYTF.

The V gene is TRBV5-6, the J gene TRBJ2-7, with a tentative D call TRBD1 (5 bases). V was shortened by 2 bases and J by 2 bases, with 11 bases between the two germline ends. Germline CDR1 reads SGHDT; CDR2 reads YYEEEE. The CDR3 totals 14 residues. DNA for the CDR3: TGTGCCAGCAGCTTACCCACAGGCACCTACGAGCAGTACTTC. Protein: CASSLPTGTYEQYF.

The rearrangement uses TRBV28 and TRBJ1-5; D is undetermined. This CDR3 comprises 13 residues. Trimming cost V 4 bases and J 11 bases, with 15 bases left between them. Germline V gives CDR1 MDHEN, CDR2 SYDVKM. The CDR3 region has the DNA TGTGCCAGCAGTTCTGAGAGAGGTAGGTCCCAGCATTTT. It yields the protein CASSSERGRSQHF.

The chain links TRBV19 to TRBJ2-4; tentatively, D is TRBD2 (6 bases). V was clipped by 1 base and J by 2 bases, with 12 bases between them. The CDR3 length is 16 residues. The germline V gene encodes CDR1 LNHDA and CDR2 SQIVND (reference sequence). CDR3 nucleotides: TGTGCCAGTAGTATAGGGGCAGGGAGGACCAAAAACATTCAGTACTTC. Its translation is CASSIGAGRTKNIQYF.

This CDR3 is CASVSQGTSFQPQHF. CDR3 nucleotides: TGTGCCAGCGTCAGCCAGGGGACGTCATTTCAGCCCCAGCATTTT. The chain employs TRBV6-1 and TRBJ1-5; the D gene is possibly TRBD1 (6 bases). The CDR3 spans 15 residues. Trimming took 8 bases from V and 6 from J, leaving 20 bases between them. The V gene's germline CDR1 is MNHNS and CDR2 SASEGT.

The table lists this clone with a few counts. The V and J genes are TRBV4-3 and TRBJ2-2, with D possibly being TRBD2 (7 bases). The V gene's germline CDR1 is LGHNA and CDR2 YSLEER. The V and J ends lost 3 bases and 2 bases respectively, with 25 bases between them. The CDR3 is 20 residues long. In DNA form, the CDR3 reads TGCGCCAGCAGCCACGTTAGCTCCGGGGGGCCTAGCATTAACACCGGGGAGCTGTTTTTT. Its protein product is CASSHVSSGGPSINTGELFF.

With regard to this clone: Its ends do not fully match the called genes, so a read error is possible. This rearrangement joins TRBV7-9 to TRBJ2-3; maybe TRBD2 (6 bases). The CDR3 length is 16 residues. The germline gives CDR1 SEHNR, CDR2 FQNEAQ (reference sequence). CDR3 sequence reads: CSSSPPRLVYADTQYF. For the CDR3, the DNA is TGTTCCAGCAGCCCGCCCAGACTAGTTTACGCAGATACGCAGTATTTT. Variable domain in full (rest from reference TRBV7-9 and TRBJ2-3): DTGVSQNPRHKITKRGQNVTFRCDPISEHNRLYWYRQTLGQGPEFLTYFQNEAQLEKSRLLSDRFSAERPKGSFSTLEIQRTEQGDSAMYLCSSSPPRLVYADTQYFGPGTRLTVL.

The chain is built from TRBV28 and TRBJ2-1; 12 nucleotides match TRBD2. V was pared by 3 bases and J by 0 bases, with 6 bases of the junction left unmatched. This CDR3 comprises 18 residues. In germline, CDR1 is MDHEN, CDR2 SYDVKM. The CDR3 DNA is TGTGCCAGCAGTTTGACTAGCGGGGGTTACAGCTCCTACAATGAGCAGTTCTTC. Its translation is CASSLTSGGYSSYNEQFF.

This clone has more than one count but fewer than ten. The chain couples TRBV6-1 to TRBJ2-5; 11 bases are a match to TRBD2. Germline trimming cut 6 bases from V and 2 bases from J; bases unmatched to any gene: 11. From germline, CDR1 is MNHNS and CDR2 SASEGT. The CDR3 totals 17 residues. The CDR3 is CASSEFEGTSGQETQYF. The CDR3 coding sequence is TGTGCCAGCAGCGAATTTGAAGGGACTAGCGGACAAGAGACCCAGTACTTC.

This chain connects TRBV4-3 to TRBJ2-2; 8 bases agree with TRBD2. V trimming: 2 bases; J trimming: 7 bases; junction bases outside the gene matches: 12. Germline V gene data show CDR1 as LGHNA and CDR2 as YSLEER. This CDR3 contains 17 residues. The CDR3 reads CASSQLHPAGVYGELFF. The CDR3 DNA sequence: TGCGCCAGCAGCCAACTCCACCCAGCGGGAGTATACGGGGAGCTGTTTTTT.

This clone was counted a few times. V is TRBV6-6 and J is TRBJ2-2; TRBD1 agrees at 10 bases. Germline V gene data show CDR1 as MNHNY and CDR2 as SVGAGI (reference sequence). The CDR3 length is 15 residues. V lost 6 bases and J lost 6; bases outside the gene matches: 7. CDR3 nucleotide sequence: TGTGCCAGCAGATCGAGGACAGGGGGACCCGGGGAGCTGTTTTTT. It specifies CASRSRTGGPGELFF.